A selection of T cell receptor beta chains follows, all from one sample in a study of cytomegalovirus exposure and HLA in healthy donors. Here immunoSEQ multiplex PCR was the method, and the copy in TCRdb shows in-frame clones only, minus some. The sample contains 250,000 to 350,000 clones, roughly 88% of which appear only once. The material sequenced was PBMCs. The receptors shown here come from a woman aged 18-35 years in good health and CMV-seronegative. Each CDR3 is given with its conserved first and last residue. The D gene is left open where the match is weak. Not all rows give a size; the values are once, few, many and, for expanded clones, a class.

abundance,d_gene,j_gene,v_gene,CDR3nt,CDR3aa
.,.,TRBJ2-7,TRBV4-2,TGTGCCAGCAGCCAAGCCTTCTCCACAGGGACCTACGAGCAGTACTTC,CASSQAFSTGTYEQYF
.,TRBD2,TRBJ2-7,TRBV4-1,TGCGCCAGCAGCTACGCGGGAGACTACGAGCAGTACTTC,CASSYAGDYEQYF
.,TRBD2,TRBJ2-3,TRBV28,TGTGCCAGCAGGCTGAGCGGGAGAATGGCAGATACGCAGTATTTT,CASRLSGRMADTQYF
.,.,TRBJ2-5,TRBV18,TGTGCCAGCTCACCTATAGGGGGTCCGGAGACCCAGTACTTC,CASSPIGGPETQYF
.,.,TRBJ1-2,TRBV2,TGTGCCAGCAGTACCCCGCCGCGGACAGCGCATGGCTACACCTTC,CASSTPPRTAHGYTF
.,.,TRBJ2-7,TRBV7-9,TGTGCCAGCAGCTCCAGGCGGGGAGCCTCCTACGAGCAGTACTTC,CASSSRRGASYEQYF
.,.,TRBJ1-1,TRBV19,TGTGCCAGTAGTAGCCAGGACACTGAAGCTTTCTTT,CASSSQDTEAFF
.,.,TRBJ2-1,TRBV5-1,TGCGCCAGCAGCTTCAGGGCTCGAGAGCAGTTCTTC,CASSFRAREQFF
.,TRBD1,TRBJ1-1,TRBV11-2,TGTGCCAGCGGACAGGGGGCCGGTACTGAAGCTTTCTTT,CASGQGAGTEAFF
.,.,TRBJ2-5,TRBV9,TGTGCCAGCAGCCTTCCGCTGGGGGGTGGGCAAGAGACCCAGTACTTC,CASSLPLGGGQETQYF
once,TRBD1,TRBJ2-2,TRBV2,TGTGCCAACCGACAGGGAAAGAACACCGGGGAGCTGTTTTTT,CANRQGKNTGELFF
.,.,TRBJ2-5,TRBV18,TGTGCCAGCTCACCCCAGCTCGCCGGGGAGACCCAGTACTTC,CASSPQLAGETQYF
.,TRBD2,TRBJ2-7,TRBV5-1,TGCGCCAGCAGCTTGTTTGCGGGAGCGGGCGAGCAGTACTTC,CASSLFAGAGEQYF
few,TRBD1,TRBJ1-2,TRBV30,TGTGCCTGGAGTCCCCCGGACAGGGAGCCCTATGGCTACACCTTC,CAWSPPDREPYGYTF
.,.,TRBJ1-1,TRBV28,TGTGCCAGCAGTTTAACGGGTGGGTTCGGACAGAACACTGAAGCTTTCTTT,CASSLTGGFGQNTEAFF
few,.,TRBJ2-1,TRBV28,TGTGCCAGCAGTTCACTCGACAATGAGCAGTTCTTC,CASSSLDNEQFF
.,.,TRBJ1-4,TRBV5-4,TGTGCCAGCAGCTTTCGGGGTGGCGGGGAAAAACTGTTTTTT,CASSFRGGGEKLFF
.,TRBD1,TRBJ1-5,TRBV28,TGTGCCAGCGTCTTACAGGGGAATCAGCCCCAGCATTTT,CASVLQGNQPQHF
.,.,TRBJ1-1,TRBV29-1,TGCAGCGTTGGTCCAGGGTTGAACCTTGAAGCTTTCTTT,CSVGPGLNLEAFF
.,.,TRBJ1-6,TRBV4-1,TGCGCCAGCAGCCAGACATGGGACTTCGATGGATCACCCCTCCACTTT,CASSQTWDFDGSPLHF
.,TRBD1,TRBJ2-4,TRBV27,TGTGCCAGCAGTTGGGGGACAGGGGGGGAAAACATTCAGTACTTC,CASSWGTGGENIQYF
.,TRBD1,TRBJ1-6,TRBV5-1,TGCGCCAGCAGCGCAATACAGGGGGGAAGAAATTCACCCCTCCACTTT,CASSAIQGGRNSPLHF
.,.,TRBJ2-5,TRBV19,TGTGCCAGTAGTATTGATAGCGGAAACCAAGAGACCCAGTACTTC,CASSIDSGNQETQYF
.,.,TRBJ2-1,TRBV5-1,TGCGCCAGCAGCTTGGGAGGGCCCCGAGGTGAGCAGTTCTTC,CASSLGGPRGEQFF